This passage covers 10 T cell receptor beta chains from one sample sequenced in a study of blood T cell repertoires in COVID-19. Clones were sequenced by immunoSEQ multiplex PCR, and TCRdb holds only the in-frame ones, with some missing. The repertoire holds some 74,000 clones, with around 80% as singletons. The sample consisted of peripheral blood. These receptors all stem from a human donor in a cohort sampled during active COVID-19.

The chain links TRBV19 to TRBJ2-2; 8 bases line up with TRBD1. V gave up 8 bases and J gave up 5 bases; unmatched junction bases: 4. The CDR3 is made up of 13 amino acids. Germline CDR1 is LNHDA and CDR2 is SQIVND (reference sequence). The CDR3 DNA reads as TGTGCCAGTGGGACAGGCGTAACCGGGGAGCTGTTTTTT. It encodes CASGTGVTGELFF.

The rearrangement joins TRBV5-1 to TRBJ1-1; 9 bases are shared with TRBD1. CDR1 and CDR2 (germline): SGHRS, YFSETQ. This CDR3 has 17 residues. The trim removed 4 bases at V and 4 bases at J, leaving 14 bases unmatched. The CDR3 spells CASSPRDRARGGTEAFF. In DNA form, the CDR3 reads TGCGCCAGCAGCCCCCGGGACAGGGCTCGAGGGGGCACTGAAGCTTTCTTT. The full variable domain, rest sourced from reference TRBV5-1 and TRBJ1-1, is KAGVTQTPRYLIKTRGQQVTLSCSPISGHRSVSWYQQTPGQGLQFLFEYFSETQRNKGNFPGRFSGRQFSNSRSEMNVSTLELGDSALYLCASSPRDRARGGTEAFFGQGTRLTVV.

This clone turned up a few times. The V and J genes are TRBV7-3 and TRBJ2-1; 14 bases agree with TRBD2. This CDR3 comprises 16 residues. Germline V lookup: CDR1 SGHTA, CDR2 FQGTGA. V lost 5 bases and J lost 9; bases outside the gene matches: 9. CDR3 DNA sequence: TGTGCCAGCAGCCCATCCGGGACTAGCGGGAGAGGTGAGCAGTTCTTC. It is translated as CASSPSGTSGRGEQFF.

This clone was counted a single time. The chain uses TRBV5-1 and TRBJ1-2, with D unresolved. Trimming took 4 bases from V and 8 from J, leaving 12 bases between them. From germline, CDR1 is SGHRS and CDR2 YFSETQ. The CDR3 spans 12 residues. The CDR3 bases are TGCGCCAGCAGCCCAGACAATCGGGGCTACACCTTC. This sequence encodes CASSPDNRGYTF.

This clone appeared a few times. The J gene is TRBJ2-7, the V gene TRBV9; tentative D call: TRBD1 (6 bases). The CDR3 is made up of 15 amino acids. The V gene lost 0 bases and the J gene lost 5 bases, with 15 bases spanning the gap. Germline lookup yields CDR1 SGDLS and CDR2 YYNGEE. The CDR3 nucleotides are TGTGCCAGCAGCGTAGGGGGCAGGGGTAGAAACGAGCAGTACTTC. Translating it yields CASSVGGRGRNEQYF. The full variable domain, in which reference TRBV9 and TRBJ2-7 provide the parts outside the CDR3, is DSGVTQTPKHLITATGQRVTLRCSPRSGDLSVYWYQQSLDQGLQFLIQYYNGEERAKGNILERFSAQQFPDLHSELNLSSLELGDSALYFCASSVGGRGRNEQYFGPGTRLTVT.

V is TRBV6-4 and J is TRBJ2-2; tentative D call: TRBD1 (6 bases). This CDR3 contains 14 residues. V was trimmed by 4 bases and J by 4 bases, leaving 10 bases between them. CDR1 is MRHNA and CDR2 is SNTAGT in the germline V gene. The CDR3 bases are TGTGCCAGCAGTGGCGAAGGGGGCACCGGGGAGCTGTTTTTT. Translated: CASSGEGGTGELFF.

This chain uses TRBV7-3 with TRBJ2-3; 10 bases are shared with TRBD2. Germline trimming cut 5 bases from V and 5 bases from J; bases unmatched to any gene: 19. This CDR3 comprises 19 residues. Germline CDR1 and CDR2: SGHTA and FQGTGA. As DNA, the CDR3 is TGTGCCAGCAGCCTTACCGGGGGCCTAGCGGGAGCGGGACAAGATACGCAGTATTTT. Protein sequence: CASSLTGGLAGAGQDTQYF.

The CDR3 bases are TGCGCCAGCAGCTTGGCGGGACAGGACACTGAAGCTTTCTTT. Translated: CASSLAGQDTEAFF. The J gene is TRBJ1-1, the V gene TRBV5-1; 8 bases align to TRBD1. V lost 0 bases and J lost 3; bases outside the gene matches: 1. Germline CDR1 reads SGHRS; CDR2 reads YFSETQ. This CDR3 region has 14 residues. Looking up the rest from reference TRBV5-1 and TRBJ1-1 gives the full variable domain: KAGVTQTPRYLIKTRGQQVTLSCSPISGHRSVSWYQQTPGQGLQFLFEYFSETQRNKGNFPGRFSGRQFSNSRSEMNVSTLELGDSALYLCASSLAGQDTEAFFGQGTRLTVV.

This rearrangement joins TRBV19 to TRBJ2-3; 7 bases are a match to TRBD2. Germline V gene data show CDR1 as LNHDA and CDR2 as SQIVND (reference sequence). V was clipped by 7 bases and J by 0 bases; unmatched bases: 4. This CDR3 is 14 amino acids long. Written as DNA, the CDR3 is TGTGCCAGTACTAGCGGAACTAGCACAGATACGCAGTATTTT. Its protein is CASTSGTSTDTQYF.

V is TRBV7-8 and J is TRBJ2-1; tentatively, D is TRBD2 (6 bases). CDR3 length: 17 residues. V gave up 1 base and J gave up 0 bases, with 13 bases separating them. Germline CDR1 is SGHVS and CDR2 is FQNEAQ. The CDR3 reads CASSLEVRGSSYNEQFF. DNA of the CDR3: TGTGCCAGCAGCTTAGAGGTCCGGGGGAGCTCCTACAATGAGCAGTTCTTC. Full variable domain (remainder filled in from reference TRBV7-8 and TRBJ2-1): GAGVSQSPRYKVAKRGQDVALRCDPISGHVSLFWYQQALGQGPEFLTYFQNEAQLDKSGLPSDRFFAERPEGSVSTLKIQRTQQEDSAVYLCASSLEVRGSSYNEQFFGPGTRLTVL.